The 27 T cell receptor beta chains presented below share a single source sample, sequenced in a study of T-cell reconstitution after alpha-beta-depleted transplantation in children. During its preparation, the TCRbeta library received unique molecular identifiers. In TCRdb, the PCR reads were re-called with MiXCR into one record per CDR3 protein. Of 200,000 to 250,000 distinct CDR3 sequences listed, about a tenth are singletons. Sequencing used PBMCs from the stem cell graft donor, obtained from the stem cell graft. The receptors shown here come from a human donor who donated a stem cell graft to a child with acute lymphoblastic leukemia.

The chain combines TRBV5-1 with TRBJ1-1; TRBD1 matches 9 bases. Unmatched junction bases numbered 4, after V lost 4 bases and J lost 3 bases. The V gene's germline CDR1 is SGHRS and CDR2 YFSETQ. This CDR3 contains 14 residues. The CDR3 is CASSPQGADTEAFF. The DNA of the CDR3 is TGCGCCAGCAGCCCACAGGGGGCGGACACTGAAGCTTTCTTT.

The V gene is TRBV7-2, the J gene TRBJ1-2; no firm D call. In germline, CDR1 is SGHTA, CDR2 FQGNSA. The CDR3 runs 14 residues. V shed 5 bases and J shed 4 bases, with 14 bases lying between them. CDR3 bases: TGTGCCAGCAGCCCCCGGGAGTGGTCCTATGGCTACACCTTC. It is translated as CASSPREWSYGYTF.

On this clonotype itself: A read error may be the cause here, since a much bigger clone is one base away. The chain employs TRBV6-2 or TRBV6-3 and TRBJ2-7; 7 nucleotides match TRBD2. This CDR3 has 13 residues. V lost 1 base to trimming and J lost 9 bases; unmatched junction nucleotides: 6. CDR1 is MNHEY, CDR2 SVGEGT, per germline. The CDR3 reads CASSYCSTSRQYF. Written as DNA, the CDR3 is TGTGCCAGCAGTTACTGCTCGACTAGCCGGCAGTACTTC.

This clonotype has a handful of counts. The chain combines TRBV3-1 with TRBJ1-5; D gene uncertain. Germline CDR1 reads LGHDT; CDR2 reads YNNKEL (reference sequence). CDR3 length: 13 residues. Trimming took off 4 bases at V and 9 bases at J, with 13 bases between the two ends. CDR3 DNA: TGTGCCAGCAGCCTAGATGGGTCCCGGCCCCAGCATTTT. Amino acid sequence: CASSLDGSRPQHF. Filled out from reference TRBV3-1 and TRBJ1-5, the complete variable domain reads DTAVSQTPKYLVTQMGNDKSIKCEQNLGHDTMYWYKQDSKKFLKIMFSYNNKELIINETVPNRFSPKSPDKAHLNLHINSLELGDSAVYFCASSLDGSRPQHFGDGTRLSIL.

The chain uses TRBV10-3 and TRBJ2-3; 7 bases are a match to TRBD2. With 0 bases clipped from V and 2 bases from J, the junction kept 5 bases outside the gene matches. The CDR3 extends over 16 amino acids. Germline V gene lookup returns CDR1 ENHRY and CDR2 SYGVKD. CDR3 region: CAISESPGGTTDTQYF. The CDR3 DNA follows: TGTGCCATCAGTGAGTCTCCGGGGGGAACCACAGATACGCAGTATTTT.

In its sample, this clonotype was seen a few times. This chain connects TRBV18 to TRBJ1-1, with D tentatively TRBD1 (5 bases). This CDR3 region has 14 residues. The V gene lost 5 bases and the J gene lost 1 base, with 11 bases spanning the gap. Germline V gene data show CDR1 as KGHSH and CDR2 as LQKENI. CDR3 loop: CASSWGTPNTEAFF. The CDR3 DNA sequence: TGTGCCAGCTCATGGGGGACCCCGAACACTGAAGCTTTCTTT.

Many counts were recorded for this clonotype. The chain is built from TRBV10-3 and TRBJ2-3; 9 nucleotides align to TRBD1. CDR1 ENHRY and CDR2 SYGVKD come from the germline V gene. The CDR3 is 15 amino acids. J lost 1 base, V lost 6 bases, and 5 bases had no gene match. The CDR3 coding sequence is TGTGCCATCAGAGGGGACAGGGAAGGCACAGATACGCAGTATTTT. It encodes CAIRGDREGTDTQYF.

The V and J genes are TRBV12-3 or TRBV12-4 and TRBJ1-6; TRBD1 is a possible D gene (6 bases). V lost 8 bases to trimming and J lost 3 bases, with 11 bases between them. The CDR3 is 14 residues long. CDR3 nucleotide sequence: TGTGCCAGCGGCTTAGGGGGCTATAATTCACCCCTCCACTTT. Amino acid sequence: CASGLGGYNSPLHF.

This clonotype has just a few counts. The rearrangement links TRBV6-5 to TRBJ2-7, with D possibly TRBD2 on 5 matching bases. The CDR3 spans 14 residues. V gave up 0 bases and J gave up 3 bases, with 9 bases separating them. Looked up from germline, CDR1 is MNHEY and CDR2 is SVGAGI. CDR3: CASSYSTDFYEQYF. CDR3 sequence (DNA): TGTGCCAGCAGTTACTCAACGGACTTCTACGAGCAGTACTTC.

This clonotype was seen many times. The chain recombines TRBV15 with TRBJ2-7; no definite D call. Germline V gene sequence: CDR1 LNHNV, CDR2 YYDKDF (reference sequence). Trimming removed 6 bases at V and 0 bases at J, with 15 bases between. The CDR3 runs to 15 residues. CDR3 amino acids: CATRSDVFSSYEQYF. CDR3 in DNA: TGTGCCACCAGATCGGACGTCTTTAGCTCCTACGAGCAGTACTTC.

This clonotype has a handful of counts. The chain links TRBV6-5 to TRBJ2-5, with 7 bases identical to TRBD1. The V gene end was trimmed by 1 base and the J gene end by 2 bases; junction bases not matched to a gene: 7. Germline V CDR1 and CDR2: MNHEY, SVGAGI. The CDR3 is 16 residues long. The CDR3 DNA reads TGTGCCAGCAGTTACTTCTACAGGGGCCGACAAGAGACCCAGTACTTC. Protein product: CASSYFYRGRQETQYF.

The chain couples TRBV20-1 to TRBJ1-6, with D possibly TRBD1 on 5 matching bases. The CDR3 sequence is 16 residues long. Between the trimmed V and J ends, which lost 0 bases and 7 bases, there was a span of 16 bases. The germline CDR1 and CDR2 sequences are DFQATT and SNEGSKA (reference sequence). CDR3 amino acids: CSARDLMGPNNSPLHF. CDR3 nucleotide sequence: TGCAGTGCTAGAGACCTTATGGGACCAAACAATTCACCCCTCCACTTT.

This clonotype occurred a few times. This chain uses TRBV5-1 with TRBJ2-5, with 8 bases matching TRBD1. Trimming cost V 4 bases and J 5 bases; bases outside gene matches: 7. This CDR3 is built from 14 residues. Germline-derived CDR1 and CDR2 are SGHRS and YFSETQ. CDR3: CASSDGQGFETQYF. The CDR3 nucleotides read TGCGCCAGCAGCGACGGACAGGGATTCGAGACCCAGTACTTC. Variable domain in full (rest from reference TRBV5-1 and TRBJ2-5): KAGVTQTPRYLIKTRGQQVTLSCSPISGHRSVSWYQQTPGQGLQFLFEYFSETQRNKGNFPGRFSGRQFSNSRSEMNVSTLELGDSALYLCASSDGQGFETQYFGPGTRLLVL.

This clonotype has a count of ten or more. This rearrangement joins TRBV11-2 to TRBJ2-7; D remains ambiguous. The CDR3 has 13 residues. Germline V gives CDR1 SGHAT, CDR2 FQNNGV. Between the trimmed V and J ends, which lost 0 bases and 9 bases, there was a span of 12 bases. The CDR3 nucleotides read TGTGCCAGCAGCTTAGAACCTCACTGGGGGCAGTACTTC. It is translated as CASSLEPHWGQYF.

This clonotype has a count of ten or more. This chain links TRBV27 with TRBJ2-7, with D possibly TRBD1 on 5 matching bases. The length of the CDR3 is 14 residues. Between the trimmed V and J ends, which lost 1 base and 0 bases, there was a span of 7 bases. CDR1 MNHEY and CDR2 SMNVEV come from the germline V gene (reference sequence). The chain's CDR3 is CASSLFTGSYEQYF. For the CDR3, the DNA is TGTGCCAGCAGTTTATTTACAGGCTCCTACGAGCAGTACTTC.

This clonotype was counted at least ten times. This sequence joins TRBV29-1 and TRBJ2-3; tentatively, D is TRBD1 (5 bases). This CDR3 has 15 amino acids. Germline CDR1 and CDR2: SQVTM and ANQGSEA. V was shortened by 0 bases and J by 6 bases, with 16 bases between the two germline ends. The CDR3 loop is CSVEDGQGRSDTQYF. The CDR3 DNA reads as TGCAGCGTTGAAGACGGGCAGGGTCGGTCGGATACGCAGTATTTT.

This clonotype was observed a handful of times. The gene calls are TRBV25-1 and TRBJ2-3; D tentatively reads TRBD1 or TRBD2 (5 bases each). The germline gives CDR1 MGHDK, CDR2 SYGVNS. This CDR3 comprises 15 residues. V was pared by 8 bases and J by 3 bases, with 18 bases between. In nucleotides, the CDR3 is TGTGCCAGCTCCCCCCGGGGCTTGAGAACAGATACGCAGTATTTT. It is translated as CASSPRGLRTDTQYF.

In the case of this clonotype: This is likely a read error, given that the CDR3 carries no conserved phenylalanine or tryptophan at its end. This sequence joins TRBV14 and TRBJ2-1; D perhaps matches TRBD2 (5 bases). Germline loops: CDR1 SGHDN, CDR2 FVKESK. The length of the CDR3 is 16 residues. V gave up 0 bases and J gave up 6 bases, with 15 bases separating them. The CDR3 here is CASSQEKLVGGNEQFV. CDR3 bases: TGTGCCAGCAGCCAAGAAAAACTAGTAGGAGGCAATGAGCAGTTCGTC.

This clonotype occurred a few times. V and J are TRBV7-2 and TRBJ2-5; tentatively, D is TRBD2 (5 bases). This CDR3 spans 14 amino acids. CDR1 is SGHTA, CDR2 FQGNSA, per germline. The V end was cut by 5 bases, the J end by 2 bases, with 12 bases between. Written as DNA, the CDR3 is TGTGCCAGCAGCCCACCGGGATTTCAAGAGACCCAGTACTTC. This gives the protein CASSPPGFQETQYF.

This clonotype has just a few counts. The chain carries TRBV12-3 or TRBV12-4 and TRBJ1-5, with 7 bases identical to TRBD1. This CDR3 is 16 amino acids long. Trimming at V came to 0 bases and at J to 4 bases, leaving 6 bases not matched to a gene. The CDR3 spells CASSLAWTGVNQPQHF. CDR3 sequence (DNA): TGTGCCAGCAGTTTAGCATGGACAGGCGTAAATCAGCCCCAGCATTTT.

This clonotype was recorded a few times. The rearrangement joins TRBV5-1 to TRBJ2-7; 9 bases map to TRBD1. The V gene's germline CDR1 is SGHRS and CDR2 YFSETQ. Unmatched junction bases numbered 8, after V lost 4 bases and J lost 6 bases. CDR3 length: 14 amino acids. The CDR3 spells CASSQQGALVEQYF. CDR3 coding DNA: TGCGCCAGCAGCCAACAGGGGGCGTTGGTCGAGCAGTACTTC.

This clonotype was observed a handful of times. This rearrangement joins TRBV20-1 to TRBJ2-1; 8 bases fit TRBD1. V lost 4 bases and J lost 5; bases outside the gene matches: 4. Germline CDR1 and CDR2: DFQATT and SNEGSKA (reference sequence). The CDR3 spans 13 residues. The CDR3 spells CSATRTGNNEQFF. In DNA, the CDR3 is TGCAGTGCTACCAGGACAGGGAACAATGAGCAGTTCTTC.

A remark on this clonotype: A much bigger clone sits one base away, suggesting this may be a read error. The rearrangement joins TRBV5-1 to TRBJ2-7, with a weak D call TRBD1 (6 bases). The CDR3 is 14 residues long. Germline V gives CDR1 SGHRS, CDR2 YFSETQ. Here the CDR3 DNA reads TGCGCCAGCGGCTTGGCCTACAGGGCCGACGAGCAGTACTTC. Its translation is CASGLAYRADEQYF.

This clonotype has at least ten counts. The rearrangement uses TRBV5-4 and TRBJ2-5; D may correspond to TRBD1 or TRBD2 (5 bases each). The CDR3 has 14 amino acids. V lost 4 bases and J 4 bases, leaving 14 bases between the germline ends. The germline V gene encodes CDR1 SGHNT and CDR2 YYREEE (reference sequence). DNA of the CDR3: TGTGCCAGCAGCCAAATGGGGGTTGGAGAGACCCAGTACTTC. It is translated as CASSQMGVGETQYF.

V is TRBV7-2 and J is TRBJ2-2; tentative D call: TRBD2 (6 bases). The V gene lost 5 bases and the J gene lost 3 bases, with 16 bases spanning the gap. Germline loops: CDR1 SGHTA, CDR2 FQGNSA. This CDR3 is built from 16 residues. The CDR3 bases are TGTGCCAGCAGCCTGGGGACTGGCGATTACACCGGGGAGCTGTTTTTT. Translated, it gives CASSLGTGDYTGELFF.

This clonotype was counted many times. The chain recombines TRBV7-9 with TRBJ1-2, with TRBD1 matching over 7 bases. V trimming: 5 bases; J trimming: 2 bases; junction bases outside the gene matches: 8. The CDR3 totals 15 residues. CDR1 and CDR2 from the germline V gene are SEHNR and FQNEAQ (reference sequence). The CDR3 sequence is CASSISGGQNYGYTF. The DNA of the CDR3 is TGTGCCAGCAGCATCTCTGGGGGACAGAACTATGGCTACACCTTC.

A few counts support this clonotype. The chain has TRBV5-4 and TRBJ1-1; no definite D call. In germline, CDR1 is SGHNT, CDR2 YYREEE (reference sequence). The CDR3 has 12 residues. V shed 3 bases and J shed 5 bases, with 8 bases lying between them. The CDR3 coding sequence is TGTGCCAGCAGCTGGGTAGGGACTGAAGCTTTCTTT. It encodes CASSWVGTEAFF. The full variable domain, with the rest looked up from reference TRBV5-4 and TRBJ1-1, is ETGVTQSPTHLIKTRGQQVTLRCSSQSGHNTVSWYQQALGQGPQFIFQYYREEENGRGNFPPRFSGLQFPNYSSELNVNALELDDSALYLCASSWVGTEAFFGQGTRLTVV.